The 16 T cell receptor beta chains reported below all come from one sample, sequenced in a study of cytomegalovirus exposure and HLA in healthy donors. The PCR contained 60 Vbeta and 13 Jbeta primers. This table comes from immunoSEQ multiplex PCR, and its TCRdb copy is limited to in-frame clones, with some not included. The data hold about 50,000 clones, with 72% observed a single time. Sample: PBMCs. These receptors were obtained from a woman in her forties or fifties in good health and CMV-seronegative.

In DNA form, the CDR3 reads TGTGCCAGCAGTCCCCGACAGCCTGGTGGCTACACCTTC. Translation: CASSPRQPGGYTF. This chain links TRBV27 with TRBJ1-2, with D possibly TRBD1 on 5 matching bases. Germline V gene sequence: CDR1 MNHEY, CDR2 SMNVEV (reference sequence). This CDR3 spans 13 amino acids. The germline V and J ends were trimmed by 5 bases and 7 bases, with 14 bases remaining between them.

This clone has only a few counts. The CDR3 loop is CASSQEGSGGRADTQYF. CDR3 DNA sequence: TGTGCCAGCAGCCAAGAGGGGTCCGGGGGACGCGCAGATACGCAGTATTTT. The genes are TRBV4-2 and TRBJ2-3; possibly TRBD2 for D (6 bases). Trimming pared 0 bases from V and 4 bases from J, leaving 17 bases between. This CDR3 region has 17 residues. CDR1 is LGHNA, CDR2 YNFKEQ, per germline.

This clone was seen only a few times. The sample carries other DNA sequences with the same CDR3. CDR3 nucleotides: TGTGCCAGCAGCTTGGGAGGAGTCGGGGGGAATGAGCAGTTCTTC. It codes for CASSLGGVGGNEQFF. The chain employs TRBV5-4 and TRBJ2-1, with TRBD2 identical over 7 bases. With 0 bases clipped from V and 7 bases from J, the junction kept 7 bases outside the gene matches. CDR1 and CDR2 from the germline V gene are SGHNT and YYREEE (reference sequence). CDR3 size: 15 residues.

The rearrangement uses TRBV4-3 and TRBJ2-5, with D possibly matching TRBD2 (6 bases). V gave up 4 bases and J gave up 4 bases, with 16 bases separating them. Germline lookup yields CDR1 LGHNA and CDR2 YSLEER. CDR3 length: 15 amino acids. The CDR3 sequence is CASSPDPGGGETQYF. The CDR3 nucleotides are TGCGCCAGCAGCCCTGACCCCGGGGGAGGAGAGACCCAGTACTTC.

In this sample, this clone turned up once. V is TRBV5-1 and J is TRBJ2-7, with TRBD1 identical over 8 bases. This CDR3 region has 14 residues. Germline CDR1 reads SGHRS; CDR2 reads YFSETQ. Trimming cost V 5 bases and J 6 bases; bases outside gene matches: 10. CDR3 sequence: CASRETGTGSEQYF. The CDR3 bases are TGCGCCAGCAGGGAAACCGGGACAGGAAGCGAGCAGTACTTC.

The CDR3 DNA reads as TGTGCCAGCAGTTTTCGCGGCGGGTCGACCTACGAGCAGTACTTC. This sequence encodes CASSFRGGSTYEQYF. The chain is built from TRBV27 and TRBJ2-7; a possible D gene is TRBD2 (5 bases). V was cut by 3 bases and J by 2 bases, with 14 bases left in between. CDR3 size: 15 residues. Germline V gives CDR1 MNHEY, CDR2 SMNVEV (reference sequence).

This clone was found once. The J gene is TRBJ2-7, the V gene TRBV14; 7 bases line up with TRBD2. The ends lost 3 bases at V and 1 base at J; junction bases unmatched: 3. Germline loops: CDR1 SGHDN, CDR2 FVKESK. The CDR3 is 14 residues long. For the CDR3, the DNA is TGTGCCAGCAGCCAGGCTAGCGGATCCTACGAGCAGTACTTC. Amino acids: CASSQASGSYEQYF.

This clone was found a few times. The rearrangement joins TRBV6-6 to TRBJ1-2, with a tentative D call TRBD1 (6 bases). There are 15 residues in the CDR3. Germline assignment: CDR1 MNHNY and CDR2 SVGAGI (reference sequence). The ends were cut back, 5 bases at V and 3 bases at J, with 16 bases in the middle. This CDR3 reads CASSVSGAGDYGYTF. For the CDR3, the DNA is TGTGCCAGCAGTGTATCAGGGGCCGGTGACTATGGCTACACCTTC.

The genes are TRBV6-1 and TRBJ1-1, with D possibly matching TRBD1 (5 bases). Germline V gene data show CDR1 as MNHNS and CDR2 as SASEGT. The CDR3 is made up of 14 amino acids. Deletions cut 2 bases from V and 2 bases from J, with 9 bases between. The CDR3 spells CASSEPGSNTEAFF. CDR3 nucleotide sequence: TGTGCCAGCAGTGAACCAGGGTCTAACACTGAAGCTTTCTTT.

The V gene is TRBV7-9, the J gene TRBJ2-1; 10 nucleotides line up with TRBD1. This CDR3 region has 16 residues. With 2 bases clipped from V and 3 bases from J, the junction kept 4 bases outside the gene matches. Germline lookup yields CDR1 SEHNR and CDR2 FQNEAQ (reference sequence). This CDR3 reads CASSLYGTGDYNEQFF. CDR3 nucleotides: TGTGCCAGCAGCTTATATGGGACAGGGGACTACAATGAGCAGTTCTTC.

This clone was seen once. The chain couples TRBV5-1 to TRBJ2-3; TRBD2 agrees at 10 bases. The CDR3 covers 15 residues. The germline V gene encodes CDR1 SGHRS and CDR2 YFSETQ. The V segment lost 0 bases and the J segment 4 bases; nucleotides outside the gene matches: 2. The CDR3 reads CASSLGLAGADTQYF. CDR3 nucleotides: TGCGCCAGCAGCTTGGGTCTAGCGGGGGCAGATACGCAGTATTTT.

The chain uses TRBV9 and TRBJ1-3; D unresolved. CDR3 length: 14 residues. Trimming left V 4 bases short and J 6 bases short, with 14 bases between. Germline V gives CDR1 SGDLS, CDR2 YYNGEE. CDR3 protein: CASSPMRAENTIYF. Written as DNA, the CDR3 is TGTGCCAGCAGCCCCATGAGGGCGGAAAACACCATATATTTT.

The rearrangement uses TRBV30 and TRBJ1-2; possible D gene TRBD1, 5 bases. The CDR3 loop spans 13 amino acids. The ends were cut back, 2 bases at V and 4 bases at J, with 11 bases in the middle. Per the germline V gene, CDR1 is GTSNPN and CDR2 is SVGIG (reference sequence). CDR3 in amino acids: CAWSSGLLYGYTF. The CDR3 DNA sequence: TGTGCCTGGAGTTCGGGACTGCTCTATGGCTACACCTTC. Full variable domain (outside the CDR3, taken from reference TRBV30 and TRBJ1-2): SQTIHQWPATLVQPVGSPLSLECTVEGTSNPNLYWYRQAAGRGLQLLFYSVGIGQISSEVPQNLSASRPQDRQFILSSKKLLLSDSGFYLCAWSSGLLYGYTFGSGTRLTVV.

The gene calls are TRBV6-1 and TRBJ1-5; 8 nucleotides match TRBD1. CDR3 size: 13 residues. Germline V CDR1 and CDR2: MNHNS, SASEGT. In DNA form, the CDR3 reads TGTGCGGGCTCGGGGCAGGGGGCCCAGCCCCAGCATTTT. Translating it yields CAGSGQGAQPQHF.

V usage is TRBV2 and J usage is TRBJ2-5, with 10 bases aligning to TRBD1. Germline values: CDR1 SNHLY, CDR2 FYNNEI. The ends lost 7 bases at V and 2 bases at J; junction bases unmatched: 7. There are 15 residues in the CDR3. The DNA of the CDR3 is TGTGCCAGCAATATTTTGGGACAGGGGCAAGAGACCCAGTACTTC. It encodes CASNILGQGQETQYF.

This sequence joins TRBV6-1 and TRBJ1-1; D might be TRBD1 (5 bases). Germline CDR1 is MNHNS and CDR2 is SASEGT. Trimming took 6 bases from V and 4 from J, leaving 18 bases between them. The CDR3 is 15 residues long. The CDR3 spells CASSPIKQRGTEAFF. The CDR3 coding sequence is TGTGCCAGCAGCCCTATCAAACAAAGGGGCACTGAAGCTTTCTTT.